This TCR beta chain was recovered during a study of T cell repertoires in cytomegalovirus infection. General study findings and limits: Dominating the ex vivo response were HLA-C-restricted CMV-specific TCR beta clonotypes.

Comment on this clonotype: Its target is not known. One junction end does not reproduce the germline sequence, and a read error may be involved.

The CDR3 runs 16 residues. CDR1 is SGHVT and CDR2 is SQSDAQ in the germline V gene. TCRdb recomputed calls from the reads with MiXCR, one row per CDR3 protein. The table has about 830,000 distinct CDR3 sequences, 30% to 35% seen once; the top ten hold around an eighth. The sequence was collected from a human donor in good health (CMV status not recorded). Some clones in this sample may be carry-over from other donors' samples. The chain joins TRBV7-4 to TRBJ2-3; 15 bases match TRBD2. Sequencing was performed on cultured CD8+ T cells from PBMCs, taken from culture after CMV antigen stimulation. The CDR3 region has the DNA TGTGCCAGCAGCCCAGGCATGGTCGGACTAGCGGGGGGGCCCCCTTTT. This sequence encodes CASSPGMVGLAGGPPF.